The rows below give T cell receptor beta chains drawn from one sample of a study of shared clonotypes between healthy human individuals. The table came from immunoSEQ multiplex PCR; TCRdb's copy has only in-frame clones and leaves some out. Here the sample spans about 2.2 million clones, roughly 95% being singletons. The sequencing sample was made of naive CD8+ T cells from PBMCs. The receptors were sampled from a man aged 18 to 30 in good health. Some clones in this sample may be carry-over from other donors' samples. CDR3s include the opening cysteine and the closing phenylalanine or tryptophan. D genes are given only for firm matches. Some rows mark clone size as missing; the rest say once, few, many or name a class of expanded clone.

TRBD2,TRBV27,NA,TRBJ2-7,CASSFGASGYEQYF,TGTGCCAGCAGTTTCGGGGCTAGCGGATACGAGCAGTACTTC
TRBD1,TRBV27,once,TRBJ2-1,CASTPQGAAHEQFF,TGTGCCAGCACCCCCCAGGGGGCAGCCCATGAGCAGTTCTTC
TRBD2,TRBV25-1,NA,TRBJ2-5,CASSEWGGRKETQYF,TGTGCCAGCAGTGAATGGGGCGGGAGGAAGGAGACCCAGTACTTC
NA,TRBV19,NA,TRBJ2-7,CASSMNRDFPSYEQYF,TGTGCCAGTAGTATGAACAGGGACTTCCCCTCGTACGAGCAGTACTTC
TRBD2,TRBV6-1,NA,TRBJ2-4,CASSESPLAGGAAKNIQYF,TGTGCCAGCAGTGAATCGCCACTAGCGGGAGGAGCAGCCAAAAACATTCAGTACTTC
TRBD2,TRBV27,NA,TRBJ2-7,CASSAQRGLVWNEQYF,TGTGCCAGCAGTGCCCAGCGGGGATTAGTCTGGAACGAGCAGTACTTC
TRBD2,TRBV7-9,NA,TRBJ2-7,CASSLGTGGSYEQYF,TGTGCCAGCAGCTTAGGGACGGGGGGCTCCTACGAGCAGTACTTC
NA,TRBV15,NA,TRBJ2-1,CATSRGRGANNEQFF,TGTGCCACCAGCAGAGGTCGGGGTGCGAACAATGAGCAGTTCTTC
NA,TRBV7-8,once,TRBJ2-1,CASTLPGEFSYNEQFF,TGTGCCAGCACCCTTCCGGGGGAATTCTCCTACAATGAGCAGTTCTTC
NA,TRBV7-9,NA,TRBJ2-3,CASSSYGAFGVDTQYF,TGTGCCAGCAGCTCCTACGGCGCCTTCGGGGTAGATACGCAGTATTTT
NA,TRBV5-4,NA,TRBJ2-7,CASSLWGQGNEQYF,TGTGCCAGCAGCTTGTGGGGGCAGGGAAACGAGCAGTACTTC
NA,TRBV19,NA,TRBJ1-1,CASSYGWDEAFF,TGTGCCAGTAGCTACGGGTGGGATGAAGCTTTCTTT
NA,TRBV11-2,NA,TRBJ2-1,CASSLAAGGFSDLNEQFF,TGTGCCAGCAGCTTAGCGGCCGGAGGCTTCAGTGACCTCAATGAGCAGTTCTTC
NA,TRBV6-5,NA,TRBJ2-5,CASSSIAERFQETQYF,TGTGCCAGCAGTTCAATAGCGGAGCGTTTCCAAGAGACCCAGTACTTC
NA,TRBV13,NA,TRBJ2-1,CASSLVALGNEQFF,TGTGCCAGCAGTCTCGTGGCCCTTGGTAATGAGCAGTTCTTC
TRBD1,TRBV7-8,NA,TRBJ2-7,CASSLNPSAPGQGNEQYF,TGTGCCAGCAGCTTAAATCCGAGCGCCCCGGGACAGGGAAACGAGCAGTACTTC
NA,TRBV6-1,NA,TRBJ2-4,CASTSTGSPGNIQYF,TGTGCCAGCACTAGCACAGGGTCCCCGGGAAACATTCAGTACTTC
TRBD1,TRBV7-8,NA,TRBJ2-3,CASSSDRGPDTQYF,TGTGCCAGCAGCTCTGACAGGGGCCCAGATACGCAGTATTTT
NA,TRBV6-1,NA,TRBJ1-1,CASSDIGSEAFF,TGTGCCAGCAGTGACATCGGTTCTGAAGCTTTCTTT
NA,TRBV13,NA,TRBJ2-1,CASSFGADNEQFF,TGTGCCAGCAGCTTCGGTGCGGACAATGAGCAGTTCTTC
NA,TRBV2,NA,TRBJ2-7,CASRSRADTPYF,TGTGCCAGCAGGTCCAGGGCGGACACACCTTACTTC
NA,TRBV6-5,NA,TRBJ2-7,CASSYEYRGGPYEQYF,TGTGCCAGCAGTTACGAATATAGAGGAGGCCCCTACGAGCAGTACTTC
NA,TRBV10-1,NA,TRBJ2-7,CASSESGTGSYEQYF,TGCGCCAGCAGTGAGTCCGGCACGGGGTCCTACGAGCAGTACTTC
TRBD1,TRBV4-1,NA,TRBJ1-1,CASSQEAGTELNTEAFF,TGCGCCAGCAGCCAAGAAGCCGGGACAGAACTGAACACTGAAGCTTTCTTT
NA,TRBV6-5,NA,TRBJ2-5,CASSYFDAEETQYF,TGTGCCAGCAGTTACTTCGACGCTGAAGAGACCCAGTACTTC
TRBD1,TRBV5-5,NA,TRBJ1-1,CASSPNFRDRVTEAFF,TGTGCCAGCAGCCCGAATTTTCGGGACAGGGTCACTGAAGCTTTCTTT
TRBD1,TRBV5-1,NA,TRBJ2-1,CASWTGTGITSSYNEQFF,TGCGCCAGCTGGACCGGGACAGGGATTACCTCATCCTACAATGAGCAGTTCTTC
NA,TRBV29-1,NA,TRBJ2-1,CSVASGGPNNEQFF,TGCAGCGTTGCCTCCGGGGGACCGAACAATGAGCAGTTCTTC
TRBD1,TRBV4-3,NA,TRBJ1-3,CASGQDRGSGNTIYF,TGCGCCAGCGGTCAGGACAGGGGCTCTGGAAACACCATATATTTT
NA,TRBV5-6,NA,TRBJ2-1,CASSLSSSYNEQFF,TGTGCCAGCAGCTTGTCCAGCTCCTACAATGAGCAGTTCTTC
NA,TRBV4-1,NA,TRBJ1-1,CASSQLRGEAFF,TGCGCCAGCAGCCAACTTAGGGGGGAAGCTTTCTTT
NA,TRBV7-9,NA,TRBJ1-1,CASSLGGVNTEAFF,TGTGCCAGCAGCTTAGGGGGGGTGAACACTGAAGCTTTCTTT
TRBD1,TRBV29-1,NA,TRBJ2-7,CSVEDSMTGFQYEQYF,TGCAGCGTTGAAGATTCAATGACAGGGTTCCAGTACGAGCAGTACTTC
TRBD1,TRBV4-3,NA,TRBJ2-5,CASSRGTGLQETQYF,TGCGCCAGCAGCCGCGGGACAGGCTTACAAGAGACCCAGTACTTC
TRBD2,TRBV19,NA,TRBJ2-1,CASSARAGVPLGEQFF,TGTGCCAGTAGTGCAAGAGCGGGAGTTCCCCTTGGAGAGCAGTTCTTC
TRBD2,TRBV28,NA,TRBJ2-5,CASSLSSGSLETQYF,TGTGCCAGCAGTTTGTCCAGCGGGAGCTTAGAGACCCAGTACTTC
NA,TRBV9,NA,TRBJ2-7,CASSVGGGPGSYEQYF,TGTGCCAGCAGCGTAGGGGGTGGGCCAGGCTCCTACGAGCAGTACTTC
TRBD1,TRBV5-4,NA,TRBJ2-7,CASSLSPRDRADLGQYF,TGTGCCAGCAGCTTGTCCCCCCGGGACAGGGCGGACCTGGGGCAGTACTTC
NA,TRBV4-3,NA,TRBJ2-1,CASSQGGPYNEQFF,TGCGCCAGCAGCCAAGGTGGCCCCTACAATGAGCAGTTCTTC
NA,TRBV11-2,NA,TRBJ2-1,CASRKAVSSYNEQFF,TGTGCCAGCAGGAAAGCGGTTAGCTCCTACAATGAGCAGTTCTTC
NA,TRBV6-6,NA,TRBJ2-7,CASSYGDSSYEQYF,TGTGCCAGCAGTTATGGGGACTCGTCCTACGAGCAGTACTTC
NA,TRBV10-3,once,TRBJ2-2,CATTGTREELFF,TGTGCCACCACCGGGACACGAGAGGAGCTGTTTTTT
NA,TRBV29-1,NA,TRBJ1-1,CSVEGAGGAFF,TGCAGCGTCGAAGGGGCAGGAGGAGCTTTCTTT
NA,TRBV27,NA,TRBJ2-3,CASSSLLDTQYF,TGTGCCAGCAGTTCTCTGCTGGATACGCAGTATTTT
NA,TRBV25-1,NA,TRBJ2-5,CASSGLGETQYF,TGTGCCAGCAGTGGTCTGGGAGAGACCCAGTACTTC
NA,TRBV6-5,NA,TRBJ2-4,CASSYQGPKNIQYF,TGTGCCAGCAGTTACCAAGGGCCCAAAAACATTCAGTACTTC
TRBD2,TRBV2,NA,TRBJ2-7,CASRWGGLAGATYEQYF,TGTGCCAGCAGATGGGGGGGACTAGCGGGAGCAACCTACGAGCAGTACTTC
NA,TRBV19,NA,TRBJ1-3,CASSVQGYTIYF,TGTGCCAGTAGTGTACAGGGATACACCATATATTTT
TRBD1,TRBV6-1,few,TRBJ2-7,CASSEGTGQNEQYF,TGTGCCAGCAGTGAAGGGACAGGGCAGAACGAGCAGTACTTC
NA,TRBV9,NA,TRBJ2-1,CASSASQGHNEQFF,TGTGCCAGCAGCGCCAGCCAAGGCCACAATGAGCAGTTCTTC
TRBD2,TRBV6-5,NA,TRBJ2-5,CASRRTSGRRETQYF,TGTGCCAGCAGACGTACTAGCGGGAGACGAGAGACCCAGTACTTC